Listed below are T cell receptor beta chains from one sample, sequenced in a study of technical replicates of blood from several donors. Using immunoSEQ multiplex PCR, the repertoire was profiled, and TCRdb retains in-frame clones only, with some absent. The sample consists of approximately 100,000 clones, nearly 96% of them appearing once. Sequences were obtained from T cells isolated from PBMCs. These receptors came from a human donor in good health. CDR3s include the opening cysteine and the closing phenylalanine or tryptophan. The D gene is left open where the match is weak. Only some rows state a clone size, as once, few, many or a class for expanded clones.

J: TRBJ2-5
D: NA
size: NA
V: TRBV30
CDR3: CAWSVNQETQYF
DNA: TGTGCCTGGAGTGTTAACCAAGAGACCCAGTACTTC

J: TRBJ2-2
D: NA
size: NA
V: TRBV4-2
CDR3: CASSQGLAGTSNTGELFF
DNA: TGTGCCAGCAGCCAAGGTTTGGCCGGGACATCGAACACCGGGGAGCTGTTTTTT

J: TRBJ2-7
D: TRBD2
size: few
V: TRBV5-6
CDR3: CASSFLVAAGVYEQYF
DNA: TGTGCCAGCAGCTTTTTAGTCGCCGCGGGGGTTTACGAGCAGTACTTC

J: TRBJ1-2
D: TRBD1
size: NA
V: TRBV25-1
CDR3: CASSEVGQSLNYGYTF
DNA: TGTGCCAGCAGTGAGGTGGGACAGTCGTTAAACTATGGCTACACCTTC

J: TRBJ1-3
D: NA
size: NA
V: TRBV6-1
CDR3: CASSEAGDTIYF
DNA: TGTGCCAGCAGTGAAGCAGGGGACACCATATATTTT

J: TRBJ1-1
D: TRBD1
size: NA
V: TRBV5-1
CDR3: CASSPIQGLGEAFF
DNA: TGCGCCAGCAGCCCAATACAGGGGTTGGGGGAAGCTTTCTTT

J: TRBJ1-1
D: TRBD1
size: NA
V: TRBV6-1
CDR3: CASSEENRGRGEAFF
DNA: TGTGCCAGCAGTGAAGAGAACAGGGGGCGAGGTGAAGCTTTCTTT

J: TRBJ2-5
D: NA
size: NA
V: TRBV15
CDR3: CATSREGQSGETQYF
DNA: TGTGCCACCAGCAGAGAGGGACAATCTGGGGAGACCCAGTACTTC

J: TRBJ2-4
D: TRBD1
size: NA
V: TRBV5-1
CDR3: CASSFTLQGSNIQYF
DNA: TGCGCCAGCAGCTTTACGCTACAGGGGTCAAACATTCAGTACTTC

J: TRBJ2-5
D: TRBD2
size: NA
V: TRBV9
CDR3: CASSARTSGQETQYF
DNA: TGTGCCAGCAGCGCAAGGACTAGCGGCCAAGAGACCCAGTACTTC

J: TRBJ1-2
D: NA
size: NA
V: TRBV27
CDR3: CASSLTGTNYGYTF
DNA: TGTGCCAGCAGTTTGACGGGAACTAACTATGGCTACACCTTC

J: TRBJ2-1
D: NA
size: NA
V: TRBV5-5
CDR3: CASSLARGGLNEQFF
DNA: TGTGCCAGCAGCTTGGCTAGGGGGGGGCTCAATGAGCAGTTCTTC

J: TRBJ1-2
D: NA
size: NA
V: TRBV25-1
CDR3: CASSDRPGAYTF
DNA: TGTGCCAGCAGTGACCGGCCGGGAGCCTACACCTTC

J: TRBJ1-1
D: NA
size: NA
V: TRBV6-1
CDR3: CASRNGVNTEAFF
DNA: TGTGCCAGCAGGAACGGGGTAAACACTGAAGCTTTCTTT

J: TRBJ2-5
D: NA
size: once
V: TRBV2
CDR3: CASIPRGQETQYF
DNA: TGTGCCAGCATACCTAGGGGCCAAGAGACCCAGTACTTC

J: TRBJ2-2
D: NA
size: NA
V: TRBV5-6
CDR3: CASGRGGGELFF
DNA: TGTGCCAGCGGCAGGGGTGGCGGGGAGCTGTTTTTT

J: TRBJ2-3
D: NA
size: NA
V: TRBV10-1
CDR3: CASSDTESTDTQYF
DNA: TGCGCCAGCAGTGATACAGAAAGCACAGATACGCAGTATTTT

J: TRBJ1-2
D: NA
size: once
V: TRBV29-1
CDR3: CSVENVPGTSINYGYTF
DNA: TGCAGCGTTGAAAATGTTCCGGGGACTTCTATTAACTATGGCTACACCTTC

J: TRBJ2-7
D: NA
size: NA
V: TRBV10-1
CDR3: CASSGPNDEQYF
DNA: TGCGCCAGCAGTGGTCCTAACGACGAGCAGTACTTC

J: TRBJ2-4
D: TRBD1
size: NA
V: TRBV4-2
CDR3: CASSQTGEHIQYF
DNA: TGTGCCAGCAGCCAAACAGGGGAGCACATTCAGTACTTC

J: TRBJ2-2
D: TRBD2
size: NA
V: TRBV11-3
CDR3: CASSPTSGNTGELFF
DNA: TGTGCCAGCAGCCCGACTAGCGGGAATACCGGGGAGCTGTTTTTT

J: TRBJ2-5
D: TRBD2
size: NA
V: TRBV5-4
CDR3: CASSPVAGRETQYF
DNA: TGTGCCAGCAGCCCGGTAGCGGGGCGGGAGACCCAGTACTTC

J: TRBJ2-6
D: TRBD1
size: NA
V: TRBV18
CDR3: CASSRTGDGANVLTF
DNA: TGTGCCAGCTCCCGCACAGGGGATGGGGCCAACGTCCTGACTTTC

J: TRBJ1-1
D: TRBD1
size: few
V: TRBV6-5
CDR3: CASSGTGRTEAFF
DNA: TGTGCCAGCAGTGGGACAGGGCGAACTGAAGCTTTCTTT

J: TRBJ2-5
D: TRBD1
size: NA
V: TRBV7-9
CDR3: CASSWDTGQGRETQYF
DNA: TGTGCCAGCAGCTGGGATACCGGACAGGGCCGTGAGACCCAGTACTTC

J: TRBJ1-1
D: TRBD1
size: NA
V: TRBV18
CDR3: CASSPGTGMDF
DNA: TGTGCCAGCTCACCGGGGACAGGCATGGACTTT

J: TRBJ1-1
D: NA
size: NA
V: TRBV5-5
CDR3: CASSPAIGTEAFF
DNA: TGTGCCAGCAGCCCAGCGATAGGCACTGAAGCTTTCTTT